Below, 18 T cell receptor beta chains from the same sample are listed, as sequenced in a study of CD8 T cells in Susac syndrome. Reverse transcription of about 0.45 to 1 ug RNA used random hexamers. TCRdb re-analysed the immunoSEQ multiplex PCR reads in MiXCR, keeping a single row per CDR3 protein. Of a few hundred thousand distinct CDR3 sequences listed, more than 80% were seen once; the top ten hold more than 0.09%. Sequencing was carried out using CD8+ T cells from PBMCs. The receptors were sampled from a human donor with multiple sclerosis.

V and J are TRBV19 and TRBJ2-1, with D possibly called TRBD1 or TRBD2 (6 bases each). The CDR3 is 14 residues long. Germline CDR1 and CDR2: LNHDA and SQIVND (reference sequence). Trimming removed 5 bases at V and 4 bases at J, with 12 bases between. The CDR3 DNA reads as TGTGCCAGTAGTCCCGGGGGCATATACAATGAGCAGTTCTTC. It specifies CASSPGGIYNEQFF.

V is TRBV6-5 and J is TRBJ2-3; D possibly corresponds to TRBD2 (6 bases). CDR1 and CDR2 from the germline V gene are MNHEY and SVGAGI. The CDR3 length is 13 residues. Trimming removed 4 bases from V and 2 bases from J, with 7 bases in between. The CDR3, as DNA: TGTGCCAGCAGTTGGGACTTCACAGATACGCAGTATTTT. As protein: CASSWDFTDTQYF.

This clonotype was found once. The J gene is TRBJ2-5, the V gene TRBV3-1; the D gene is possibly TRBD2 (6 bases). Germline CDR1 is LGHDT and CDR2 is YNNKEL (reference sequence). Trimming shortened V by 4 bases and J by 2 bases, and 8 bases separated the two germline ends. The CDR3 totals 13 residues. This CDR3 is CASSRDFQETQYF. The CDR3 coding sequence is TGTGCCAGCAGCCGGGACTTTCAAGAGACCCAGTACTTC.

The gene calls are TRBV2 and TRBJ1-3, with D tentatively TRBD1 (5 bases). CDR1 and CDR2 (germline): SNHLY, FYNNEI. V was cut by 2 bases and J by 0 bases, with 8 bases left in between. The length of the CDR3 is 15 residues. CDR3: CASSEMGGSGNTIYF. In DNA, the CDR3 is TGTGCCAGCAGTGAAATGGGGGGCTCTGGAAACACCATATATTTT.

The chain joins TRBV27 to TRBJ1-6; D gene ambiguous. V lost 0 bases and J lost 8, with 11 bases in between. CDR1 and CDR2 (germline): MNHEY, SMNVEV (reference sequence). The CDR3 is made up of 15 amino acids. The CDR3 sequence: CASSLSPRADSPLHF. CDR3 nucleotide sequence: TGTGCCAGCAGTTTATCCCCCAGAGCCGATTCACCCCTCCACTTT.

This chain connects TRBV2 to TRBJ2-5; unclear D gene. CDR3 length equals 11 residues. V was cut by 7 bases and J by 5 bases, with 8 bases left in between. The V gene's germline CDR1 is SNHLY and CDR2 FYNNEI. CDR3: CASTFAETQYF. The CDR3 DNA sequence: TGTGCCAGCACCTTTGCGGAGACCCAGTACTTC. Drawing the rest from reference TRBV2 and TRBJ2-5, the complete variable domain is EPEVTQTPSHQVTQMGQEVILRCVPISNHLYFYWYRQILGQKVEFLVSFYNNEISEKSEIFDDQFSVERPDGSNFTLKIRSTKLEDSAMYFCASTFAETQYFGPGTRLLVL.

CDR3 sequence reads: CASSKGTGLHGYTF. The CDR3 region has the DNA TGTGCCAGCAGTAAGGGGACAGGGTTGCATGGCTACACCTTC. The chain links TRBV27 to TRBJ1-2; 9 bases agree with TRBD1. The CDR3 covers 14 residues. V shed 5 bases, J shed 6 bases, and the junction held 7 bases outside the gene matches. CDR1 MNHEY and CDR2 SMNVEV come from the germline V gene (reference sequence).

V gene TRBV2 combines with J gene TRBJ2-2; 9 bases are shared with TRBD2. Germline trimming cut 8 bases from V and 5 bases from J; bases unmatched to any gene: 24. The germline V gene has CDR1 SNHLY and CDR2 FYNNEI. The CDR3 totals 20 residues. The CDR3: CASESAVAGDPEISTGELFF. CDR3 DNA sequence: TGTGCCAGCGAGTCTGCCGTAGCGGGAGACCCAGAAATCTCGACCGGGGAGCTGTTTTTT.

The chain links TRBV29-1 to TRBJ1-1; possible D gene TRBD1, 5 bases. The CDR3 contains 17 residues. The V gene lost 7 bases and the J gene lost 2 bases, with 26 bases spanning the gap. Germline V CDR1 and CDR2: SQVTM, ANQGSEA. CDR3 sequence: CSARGTLPPSLNTEAFF. CDR3 nucleotide sequence: TGCAGCGCCCGTGGGACTCTTCCTCCCAGCCTCAACACTGAAGCTTTCTTT.

J is TRBJ1-2 and V is TRBV7-9; 7 nucleotides agree with TRBD1. The CDR3 runs 13 residues. V shed 5 bases and J 5 bases; nucleotides not matched to a gene: 5. Germline V gene lookup returns CDR1 SEHNR and CDR2 FQNEAQ (reference sequence). The CDR3 nucleotides read TGTGCCAGCAGCCTCAGGGGGAGGTATGGCTACACCTTC. Translated: CASSLRGRYGYTF.

The rearrangement joins TRBV12-3 or TRBV12-4 to TRBJ2-3; perhaps D is TRBD1 or TRBD2 (5 bases each). V dropped 6 bases and J dropped 0 bases, with 16 bases sitting between them. There are 16 residues in the CDR3. The CDR3 bases are TGTGCCAGCAGCCAATCGGGGACGGATAGCACAGATACGCAGTATTTT. Amino acids: CASSQSGTDSTDTQYF.

The V gene is TRBV6-1, the J gene TRBJ2-7; 9 nucleotides agree with TRBD1. CDR1 and CDR2 from the germline V gene are MNHNS and SASEGT. The ends lost 3 bases at V and 5 bases at J; junction bases unmatched: 11. This CDR3 is built from 16 residues. The CDR3 sequence is CASSDGGTGTPHEQYF. DNA for the CDR3: TGTGCCAGCAGTGACGGAGGGACAGGGACCCCCCACGAGCAGTACTTC.

This clonotype was picked up a small number of times. The CDR3 spells CSARTGGSNQPQHF. The CDR3 nucleotides are TGCAGTGCTAGGACAGGGGGTAGCAATCAGCCCCAGCATTTT. The gene calls are TRBV20-1 and TRBJ1-5; TRBD1 aligns across 9 bases. J lost 0 bases, V lost 3 bases, and 0 bases had no gene match. The CDR3 sequence is 14 residues long. CDR1 and CDR2 (germline): DFQATT, SNEGSKA (reference sequence).

The chain carries TRBV5-1 and TRBJ1-2; TRBD1 agrees at 7 bases. The CDR3 consists of 15 residues. The ends lost 1 base at V and 2 bases at J; junction bases unmatched: 5. Germline CDR1 reads SGHRS; CDR2 reads YFSETQ. Written as DNA, the CDR3 is TGCGCCAGCAGCTTGACGGAGGGGGCGAACTATGGCTACACCTTC. It specifies CASSLTEGANYGYTF.

The V gene is TRBV20-1, the J gene TRBJ2-7, with unresolved D. Trimming stripped 5 bases from V and 7 bases from J, with 27 bases between. This CDR3 is built from 16 residues. Germline values: CDR1 DFQATT, CDR2 SNEGSKA (reference sequence). In DNA, the CDR3 is TGCAGTGCTCTTAGGGCTCCTGAACTTTCTTTGTGGGAGCAGTACTTC. This codes for CSALRAPELSLWEQYF.

This clonotype was counted once. V is TRBV19 and J is TRBJ2-3; 9 bases are shared with TRBD2. The germline V gene encodes CDR1 LNHDA and CDR2 SQIVND (reference sequence). V trimming: 3 bases; J trimming: 0 bases; junction bases outside the gene matches: 10. The CDR3 extends over 18 amino acids. CDR3 DNA: TGTGCCAGTAGTATTAGCGGGAGACCAGCATCTAGCACAGATACGCAGTATTTT. Its translation: CASSISGRPASSTDTQYF.

The CDR3 DNA reads TGTGCCTGGTTGAGGTCCTCCCTCTATGGCTACACCTTC. Translation: CAWLRSSLYGYTF. The chain joins TRBV30 to TRBJ1-2; D is unresolved. The CDR3 is made up of 13 amino acids. The ends were cut back, 5 bases at V and 4 bases at J, with 14 bases in the middle. Germline V gene sequence: CDR1 GTSNPN, CDR2 SVGIG (reference sequence).

J is TRBJ2-1 and V is TRBV7-8; 12 positions agree with TRBD2. CDR1 and CDR2 from the germline V gene are SGHVS and FQNEAQ. The length of the CDR3 is 16 residues. V trimming: 2 bases; J trimming: 4 bases; junction bases outside the gene matches: 3. For the CDR3, the DNA is TGTGCCAGCAGCTTATACGGGACTAGCGGGTACAATGAGCAGTTCTTC. Translating gives CASSLYGTSGYNEQFF.